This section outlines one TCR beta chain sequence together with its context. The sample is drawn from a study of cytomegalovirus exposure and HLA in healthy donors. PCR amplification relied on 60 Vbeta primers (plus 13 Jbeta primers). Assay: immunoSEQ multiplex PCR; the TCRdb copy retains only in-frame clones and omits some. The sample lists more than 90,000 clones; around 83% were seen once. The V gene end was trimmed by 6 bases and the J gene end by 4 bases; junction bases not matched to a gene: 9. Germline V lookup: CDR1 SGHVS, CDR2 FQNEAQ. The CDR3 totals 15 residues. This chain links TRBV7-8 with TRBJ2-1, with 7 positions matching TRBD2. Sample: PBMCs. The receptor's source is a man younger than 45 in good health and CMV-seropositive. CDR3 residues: CASRPGGSTYNEQFF. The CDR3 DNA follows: TGTGCCAGCAGACCCGGGGGGTCTACTTACAATGAGCAGTTCTTC.